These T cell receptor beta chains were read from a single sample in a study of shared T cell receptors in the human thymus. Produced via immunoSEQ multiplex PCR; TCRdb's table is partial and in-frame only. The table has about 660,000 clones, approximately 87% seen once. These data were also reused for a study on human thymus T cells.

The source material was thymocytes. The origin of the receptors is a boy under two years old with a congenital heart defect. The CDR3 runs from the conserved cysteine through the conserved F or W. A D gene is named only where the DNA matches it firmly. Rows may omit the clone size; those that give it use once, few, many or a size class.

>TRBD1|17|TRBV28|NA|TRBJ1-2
CASSHPQDRSGPGGYTF
TGTGCCAGCAGTCATCCCCAGGACAGGTCCGGGCCTGGGGGCTACACCTTC
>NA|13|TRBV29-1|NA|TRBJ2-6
CSGLSSGANVLTF
TGCAGCGGCTTGAGCTCTGGGGCCAACGTCCTGACTTTC
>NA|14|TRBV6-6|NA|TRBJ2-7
CASSTGTDTYEQYF
TGTGCCAGCAGTACCGGGACTGACACCTACGAGCAGTACTTC
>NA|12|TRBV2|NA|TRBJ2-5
CASRTNQETQYF
TGTGCCAGCAGGACAAACCAAGAGACCCAGTACTTC
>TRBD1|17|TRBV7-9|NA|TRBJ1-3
CASSPGGTAPSGNTIYF
TGTGCCAGCAGCCCCGGCGGGACAGCCCCCTCTGGAAACACCATATATTTT
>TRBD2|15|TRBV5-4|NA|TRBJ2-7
CASNGLAKGPYEQYF
TGTGCCAGCAACGGACTAGCAAAAGGCCCCTACGAGCAGTACTTC
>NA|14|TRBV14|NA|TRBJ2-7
CASSPHTGTYEQYF
TGTGCCAGCAGCCCTCATACAGGGACCTACGAGCAGTACTTC
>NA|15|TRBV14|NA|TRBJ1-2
CASSQDIGQLYGYTF
TGTGCCAGCAGCCAAGATATAGGACAGCTCTATGGCTACACCTTC
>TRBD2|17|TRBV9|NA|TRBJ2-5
CASSVGSELAGQETQYF
TGTGCCAGCAGCGTAGGGAGCGAACTAGCGGGGCAAGAGACCCAGTACTTC
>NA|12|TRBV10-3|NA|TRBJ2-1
CAISGEGNEQFF
TGTGCCATCAGCGGAGAGGGCAATGAGCAGTTCTTC
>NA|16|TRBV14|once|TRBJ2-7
CASSHSPRGRTYEQYF
TGTGCCAGCAGCCACTCCCCCAGGGGACGGACCTACGAGCAGTACTTC
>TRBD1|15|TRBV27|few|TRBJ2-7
CASSLSRQGTYEQYF
TGTGCCAGCAGTTTATCCCGACAGGGAACCTACGAGCAGTACTTC
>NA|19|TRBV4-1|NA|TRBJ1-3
CASSQVGGGLLNSGNTIYF
TGCGCCAGCAGCCAAGTCGGTGGGGGCTTACTAAACTCTGGAAACACCATATATTTT
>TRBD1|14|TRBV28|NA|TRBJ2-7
CASRPGTVSYEQYF
TGTGCCAGCAGACCCGGGACAGTCTCCTACGAGCAGTACTTC
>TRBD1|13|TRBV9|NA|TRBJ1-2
CASSSGQPYGYTF
TGTGCCAGCAGCTCGGGACAGCCCTATGGCTACACCTTC
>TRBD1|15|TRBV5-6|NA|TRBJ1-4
CASSLTDRAEEKLFF
TGTGCCAGCAGCTTGACCGACAGGGCGGAAGAAAAACTGTTTTTT
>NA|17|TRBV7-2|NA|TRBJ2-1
CASSLNSRRDLGREQFF
TGTGCCAGCAGCTTAAATTCGAGGCGGGATTTGGGTAGGGAGCAGTTCTTC
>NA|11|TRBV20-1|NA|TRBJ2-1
CSARVSNEQFF
TGCAGTGCTAGAGTCTCCAATGAGCAGTTCTTC
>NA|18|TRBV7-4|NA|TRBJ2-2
CASSKKERTGRDTGELFF
TGTGCCAGCAGCAAAAAGGAGAGGACAGGGAGGGACACCGGGGAGCTGTTTTTT
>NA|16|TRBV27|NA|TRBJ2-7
CASSLSRAGGSYEQYF
TGTGCCAGCAGTTTATCGAGAGCAGGAGGCTCCTACGAGCAGTACTTC
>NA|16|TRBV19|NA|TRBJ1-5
CASSLIRNYSNQPQHF
TGTGCCAGTAGCTTGATCAGGAATTATAGCAATCAGCCCCAGCATTTT
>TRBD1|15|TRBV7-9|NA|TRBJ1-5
CASSPGQGLNQPQHF
TGTGCCAGCAGCCCAGGACAGGGTCTCAATCAGCCCCAGCATTTT
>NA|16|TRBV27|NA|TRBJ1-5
CASSSRTDFSNQPQHF
TGTGCCAGCAGTTCGCGGACAGACTTCAGCAATCAGCCCCAGCATTTT
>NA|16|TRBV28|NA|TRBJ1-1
CASSLEAAARKGEAFF
TGTGCCAGCAGTTTGGAGGCAGCGGCGAGGAAGGGTGAAGCTTTCTTT
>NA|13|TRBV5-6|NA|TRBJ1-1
CASSLGGNTEAFF
TGTGCCAGCAGCTTGGGAGGAAACACTGAAGCTTTCTTT
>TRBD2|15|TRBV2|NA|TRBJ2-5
CASSVRREAIETQYF
TGTGCCAGCAGTGTCCGGCGGGAGGCCATTGAGACCCAGTACTTC
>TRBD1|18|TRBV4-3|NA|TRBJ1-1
CASSQNRGLQNSNTEAFF
TGCGCCAGCAGCCAGAACAGGGGGCTTCAGAATTCAAACACTGAAGCTTTCTTT
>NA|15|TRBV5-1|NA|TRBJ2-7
CASSFNPGAPHEQYF
TGCGCCAGCAGCTTTAATCCAGGGGCCCCCCACGAGCAGTACTTC
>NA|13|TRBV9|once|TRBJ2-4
CASNRSPENIQYF
TGTGCCAGCAACCGGTCTCCGGAGAACATTCAGTACTTC
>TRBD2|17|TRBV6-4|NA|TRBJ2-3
CASRDRGLAGVLDTQYF
TGTGCCAGCAGGGACAGAGGACTAGCGGGGGTCTTGGATACGCAGTATTTT
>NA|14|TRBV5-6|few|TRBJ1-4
CASSLGQGGEKLFF
TGTGCCAGCAGCTTGGGGCAGGGCGGTGAAAAACTGTTTTTT
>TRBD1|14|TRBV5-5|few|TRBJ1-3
CASTSGTVGNTIYF
TGTGCCAGCACTTCTGGGACAGTAGGAAACACCATATATTTT
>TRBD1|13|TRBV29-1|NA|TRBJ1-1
CSAEQGVGTEAFF
TGCAGCGCTGAACAGGGGGTGGGCACTGAAGCTTTCTTT
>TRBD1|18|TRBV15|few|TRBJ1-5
CATSRAPGQGVSNQPQHF
TGTGCCACCAGCAGAGCGCCGGGACAGGGGGTTAGCAATCAGCCCCAGCATTTT
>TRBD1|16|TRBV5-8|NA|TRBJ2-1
CASSSTGASSYNEQFF
TGTGCCAGCAGCTCCACAGGGGCAAGCTCCTACAATGAGCAGTTCTTC
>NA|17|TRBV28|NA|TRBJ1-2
CASSLSFREGRYSGYTF
TGTGCCAGCAGTTTATCCTTCCGGGAGGGGAGATACTCCGGCTACACCTTC
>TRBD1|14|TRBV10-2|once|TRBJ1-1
CASSVTGGNTEAFF
TGCGCCAGCAGTGTGACAGGGGGTAACACTGAAGCTTTCTTT
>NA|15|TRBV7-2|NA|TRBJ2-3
CASSLPLRGTDTQYF
TGTGCCAGCAGCCTACCCCTGCGAGGCACAGATACGCAGTATTTT
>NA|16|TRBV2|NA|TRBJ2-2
CASSEARQSNTGELFF
TGTGCCAGCAGTGAAGCAAGACAGTCCAACACCGGGGAGCTGTTTTTT
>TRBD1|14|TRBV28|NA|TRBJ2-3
CASSYRGREDTQYF
TGTGCCAGCAGTTACAGGGGAAGGGAAGATACGCAGTATTTT
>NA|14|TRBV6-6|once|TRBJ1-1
CASSYTGLNTEAFF
TGTGCCAGCAGTTACACGGGGTTGAACACTGAAGCTTTCTTT
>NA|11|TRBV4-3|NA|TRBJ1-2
CASSQNTDIAF
TGCGCCAGCAGCCAAAATACAGATATCGCCTTC